These 18 T cell receptor beta chains originate from one sample sequenced in a study of blood T cell repertoires in COVID-19. The method was immunoSEQ multiplex PCR; TCRdb's version includes in-frame clones alone and lacks a portion of them. The profile shows about 220,000 clones, around 82% of them singletons. The material sequenced was peripheral blood. The receptors derive from an elderly woman with acute or convalescent COVID-19.

A remark on this clone: At one end, the junction sequence differs from germline, possibly due to a read error. V gene TRBV5-5 combines with J gene TRBJ2-4, with 7 bases identical to TRBD2. The CDR3 is made up of 14 amino acids. CDR1 and CDR2 (germline): SGHKS, YYEKEE (reference sequence). Here the CDR3 reads CASNGGTATNIQYF. In nucleotides, the CDR3 is TGTGCCAGCAACGGGGGGACGGCCACAAACATTCAGTACTTC.

The gene calls are TRBV5-5 and TRBJ1-2; D is unresolved. CDR1 and CDR2 (germline): SGHKS, YYEKEE (reference sequence). This CDR3 has 16 residues. V was trimmed by 0 bases and J by 4 bases, leaving 16 bases between them. CDR3 region: CASSLGRAGSSYGYTF. CDR3 sequence (DNA): TGTGCCAGCAGCTTGGGTCGAGCCGGTAGTAGCTATGGCTACACCTTC. Variable domain in full (rest from reference TRBV5-5 and TRBJ1-2): DAGVTQSPTHLIKTRGQQVTLRCSPISGHKSVSWYQQVLGQGPQFIFQYYEKEERGRGNFPDRFSARQFPNYSSELNVNALLLGDSALYLCASSLGRAGSSYGYTFGSGTRLTVV.

The CDR3 sequence is CASSSIGQGGSNQPQHF. The CDR3 bases are TGTGCCAGCAGTTCCATCGGACAGGGAGGTAGCAATCAGCCCCAGCATTTT. This chain connects TRBV28 to TRBJ1-5; 8 bases line up with TRBD1. This CDR3 region has 17 residues. Germline CDR1 and CDR2: MDHEN and SYDVKM. Germline trimming cut 4 bases from V and 0 bases from J; bases unmatched to any gene: 8.

The chain combines TRBV28 with TRBJ1-3; 8 bases are shared with TRBD1. The trim removed 6 bases at V and 2 bases at J, leaving 3 bases unmatched. The CDR3 sequence is 14 residues long. Germline CDR1 is MDHEN and CDR2 is SYDVKM. In nucleotides, the CDR3 is TGTGCCAGCAGAACGACAGGGGCTGGAAACACCATATATTTT. It translates to CASRTTGAGNTIYF. The full variable domain, completed using reference TRBV28 and TRBJ1-3, is DVKVTQSSRYLVKRTGEKVFLECVQDMDHENMFWYRQDPGLGLRLIYFSYDVKMKEKGDIPEGYSVSREKKERFSLILESASTNQTSMYLCASRTTGAGNTIYFGEGSWLTVV.

The chain uses TRBV7-2 and TRBJ1-6; D possibly corresponds to TRBD1 (6 bases). The V gene's germline CDR1 is SGHTA and CDR2 FQGNSA. The CDR3 is 15 amino acids. V was shortened by 2 bases and J by 11 bases, with 16 bases between the two germline ends. The CDR3 is CASSLSGIPGAPLHF. The DNA of the CDR3 is TGTGCCAGCAGCTTATCAGGGATCCCAGGGGCACCCCTCCACTTT.

V gene TRBV3-1 (or the pseudogene TRBV3-2) combines with J gene TRBJ2-7; a possible D gene is TRBD1 (6 bases). Germline loops: CDR1 LGHDT, CDR2 YNNKEL (reference sequence). CDR3 length equals 13 residues. The ends were cut back, 4 bases at V and 3 bases at J, with 10 bases in the middle. The CDR3 region is CASSPDSIYEQYF. In nucleotides, the CDR3 is TGTGCCAGCAGCCCGGACAGTATCTACGAGCAGTACTTC.

The J gene is TRBJ1-2, the V gene TRBV5-6, with D maybe TRBD1 (6 bases). Trimming stripped 4 bases from V and 7 bases from J, with 20 bases between. The CDR3 is made up of 15 amino acids. CDR1 and CDR2 from the germline V gene are SGHDT and YYEEEE. CDR3 residues: CASSPNIGGAAGYTF. CDR3 DNA sequence: TGTGCCAGCAGCCCAAATATAGGGGGGGCTGCTGGCTACACCTTC.

The J gene is TRBJ1-1, the V gene TRBV9; D is perhaps TRBD1 (6 bases). The length of the CDR3 is 15 residues. V was trimmed by 3 bases and J by 11 bases, leaving 23 bases between them. Germline loops: CDR1 SGDLS, CDR2 YYNGEE. CDR3 bases: TGTGCCAGCAGCGCACAAAAGGACAGAGCGGTAGGGGCTTTCTTT. Amino acid sequence: CASSAQKDRAVGAFF.

The chain employs TRBV27 and TRBJ1-2; 7 bases fit TRBD1. CDR3 length: 18 residues. The germline CDR1 and CDR2 sequences are MNHEY and SMNVEV (reference sequence). The V gene end was trimmed by 3 bases and the J gene end by 3 bases; junction bases not matched to a gene: 16. The CDR3 is CASSFDGQEGGQHYGYTF. CDR3 bases: TGTGCCAGCAGTTTCGACGGGCAAGAAGGGGGCCAACACTATGGCTACACCTTC.

This rearrangement joins TRBV25-1 to TRBJ1-2, with D maybe TRBD1 (5 bases). Germline V CDR1 and CDR2: MGHDK, SYGVNS. V was shortened by 6 bases and J by 0 bases, with 11 bases between the two germline ends. There are 14 residues in the CDR3. CDR3 nucleotides: TGTGCCAGCAGGTGGGGGGGGACTAACTATGGCTACACCTTC. Translated: CASRWGGTNYGYTF.

This rearrangement joins TRBV27 to TRBJ1-4, with TRBD1 matching over 7 bases. V trimming: 3 bases; J trimming: 4 bases; junction bases outside the gene matches: 5. Germline V gives CDR1 MNHEY, CDR2 SMNVEV (reference sequence). This CDR3 is 15 amino acids long. The CDR3 DNA reads TGTGCCAGCAGTTTCTGGGGGACAGTTAATGAAAAACTGTTTTTT. It codes for CASSFWGTVNEKLFF.

The rearrangement uses TRBV15 and TRBJ2-2, with D unresolved. V lost 0 bases to trimming and J lost 1 base, with 6 bases between them. The CDR3 is 15 amino acids. Germline lookup yields CDR1 LNHNV and CDR2 YYDKDF (reference sequence). The CDR3 region is CATSRDRGNTGELFF. CDR3 in DNA: TGTGCCACCAGCAGAGATCGAGGGAACACCGGGGAGCTGTTTTTT.

The CDR3 is CASSPPGQGVEYSNQPQHF. In DNA form, the CDR3 reads TGTGCCAGTAGTCCCCCGGGACAGGGGGTTGAATATAGCAATCAGCCCCAGCATTTT. The V call is TRBV19, the J call TRBJ1-5, with 11 bases aligning to TRBD1. After removal of 5 bases from V and 0 bases from J, the junction contained 12 bases not matched to a gene. The length of the CDR3 is 19 residues. Germline lookup yields CDR1 LNHDA and CDR2 SQIVND (reference sequence).

The V and J genes are TRBV2 and TRBJ2-3; a possible D gene is TRBD1 (5 bases). Trimming pared 6 bases from V and 8 bases from J, leaving 15 bases between. Looked up from germline, CDR1 is SNHLY and CDR2 is FYNNEI. The CDR3 has 13 residues. DNA of the CDR3: TGTGCCAGCAGGCTAGGTGCTCAGGGTACGCAGTATTTT. Protein product: CASRLGAQGTQYF.

V and J are TRBV7-2 and TRBJ2-1, with D perhaps matching TRBD2 (7 bases). The germline CDR1 and CDR2 sequences are SGHTA and FQGNSA. V gave up 3 bases and J gave up 5 bases, with 14 bases separating them. The CDR3 runs to 15 residues. The CDR3 DNA follows: TGTGCCAGCAGCTTCTGGGGGGGGGCCGACAATGAGCAGTTCTTC. It codes for CASSFWGGADNEQFF.

The rearrangement uses TRBV7-8 and TRBJ1-1; 8 positions match TRBD1. V gave up 8 bases and J gave up 1 base; unmatched junction bases: 9. CDR1 and CDR2 (germline): SGHVS, FQNEAQ. The CDR3 contains 15 residues. This chain's CDR3 is CASSYSGTGNTEAFF. CDR3 nucleotides: TGTGCCAGCTCCTATTCCGGGACAGGGAACACTGAAGCTTTCTTT. Looking up the rest from reference TRBV7-8 and TRBJ1-1 gives the full variable domain: GAGVSQSPRYKVAKRGQDVALRCDPISGHVSLFWYQQALGQGPEFLTYFQNEAQLDKSGLPSDRFFAERPEGSVSTLKIQRTQQEDSAVYLCASSYSGTGNTEAFFGQGTRLTVV.

V gene TRBV29-1 combines with J gene TRBJ2-3; unclear D gene. CDR3 length equals 13 residues. CDR1 is SQVTM, CDR2 ANQGSEA, per germline. Trimming left V 5 bases short and J 0 bases short, with 9 bases between. The CDR3 DNA reads as TGCAGCGTTTGCCCGGGTAGCACAGATACGCAGTATTTT. Amino acids: CSVCPGSTDTQYF.

The chain is built from TRBV24-1 and TRBJ1-3, with D hard to call. The CDR3 consists of 15 residues. The V gene's germline CDR1 is KGHDR and CDR2 SFDVKD. V lost 4 bases, J lost 0 bases, and 9 bases lay in between. CDR3: CATSDRGNSGNTIYF. The CDR3 DNA reads as TGTGCCACCAGTGACAGAGGAAACTCTGGAAACACCATATATTTT.